This T cell receptor beta chain was identified in a study of cytomegalovirus exposure and HLA in healthy donors (dated by TCRdb to the late 2010s). Notes on the research overall: An earlier analysis of about 530 of the donors reported roughly 300 Gb of sequence data and around 120 million unique TCR beta sequences obtained from about 200 million T cells. In a later genetic analysis, genome-wide SNP genotypes for about three fifths of the roughly 670 donors were used, and that subset was treated as a discovery cohort. The study used immunosequencing to profile the T cell repertoires of approximately 650 subjects and linked those repertoires to cytomegalovirus serostatus. Rather than drawing on any new phenotypic data, the later analysis identified candidate immune exposures from TCR beta sequences and the way those sequences occurred across donors. Typing coverage varied by locus: roughly 620-640 donors for A, B, C, DRB1 and DQB1; roughly 520 for DQA1; around 570 for DPA1; 450 to 480 for DPB1. Every repertoire in the discovery cohort had been generated on one and the same sequencing platform. Among roughly 400 genotyped donors of the cohort, an average of approximately 240,000 unique TCR beta nucleotide sequences were sequenced per donor, roughly 20% of them non-productive. Alongside the repertoire data, information on donor age, sex, ethnicity and CMV serostatus was compiled. About 5 DR-DQ haplotypes were handled as single units for association and clustering, since linkage in the cohort was strong. A later analysis re-analyzed previously published TCR beta repertoires from 550 to 700 donors and added high-resolution HLA genotyping to study TCR occurrence patterns. The aim of the study was to test whether cataloging public T cell receptors could identify signatures of past pathogen exposure. HLA typing included class I and class II loci at four-digit resolution. An earlier analysis of 587 of the donors used high-throughput TCR beta sequencing to judge whether each TCR beta V gene segment behaved as functional or pseudogenic. Besides the first cohort of around 700 subjects, a separate validation cohort made up of over 95 different subjects was used. Of the roughly 400 genotyped donors, around 81% fell in the genetic ancestry cluster associated with self-reported Caucasian donors. The study combined high-throughput TCR immunosequencing, statistical association of individual TCRs with disease status, and machine learning to predict cytomegalovirus infection status. Around 320 gigabases of sequencing data and 78 million or so unique TCR sequences were included in an early release covering roughly 600 HLA-typed donors.

In total, 500 to 700 healthy bone marrow donors made up the cohort. Cohort members were all nominally healthy when sampled, although unrecorded immune exposures were likely present. The donor was CMV seronegative and belonged to the group of roughly 330 seronegative cohort members. A peripheral blood sample was collected from each donor, and TCR beta sequencing was performed on peripheral blood mononuclear cells. Genomic DNA was extracted from the blood cell samples with the Qiagen DNeasy Blood Extraction Kit. Paper-wide results and their limitations: CMV serostatus was the only immune exposure information available for the cohort. A few of the identified cytomegalovirus-associated TCR beta chains were confirmed in vitro to be specific for cytomegalovirus antigens. According to a later analysis, parvovirus B19, influenza, CMV and Epstein-Barr virus appeared linked to several top co-occurrence clusters. The presence/absence analyses assumed that sequencing depth was roughly uniform across donors, and that assumption may not be true. Compared with equally common non-associated chains, HLA-associated TCR beta chains in a later analysis were more clonally expanded and had lower generation probabilities. Because the 87-base-pair reads could not distinguish some IMGT-functional V segments, including TRBV6-2 and TRBV6-3, those segments were excluded. Because some donors lacked HLA typing at each locus, the association tests relied only on the typed subset. Because counts were too low, 15 to 20 rarely observed V segments, including chromosome 9 orphons, were left out of the earlier analysis of 587 of the donors. Broadly in line with IMGT annotations, most TCR beta V segments showed up in productive rearrangements about 87% or about 30% of the time in an earlier analysis of approximately 600 of the donors. The classifier was reported to diagnose cytomegalovirus status with high specificity and sensitivity in both the original cohort and the validation cohort. A cluster of highly shared sequence variants was judged likely to be a technical artifact of the sequencing pipeline. The authors suggested that the approach could potentially be extended to other disease states and immunological phenotypes. In a later analysis, TCR association rates were found to vary across HLA loci, with the most associated TCRs seen for DRB1 alleles and the fewest for HLA-C alleles. A later analysis found that most CMV-associated TCR beta chains appeared HLA-restricted, with HLA associations seemingly driven largely by CMV exposure. This cohort had only TCR beta chains sequenced, and the lack of alpha or paired-chain data limited which features could be detected. Across donors, most TCR sequences were observed very rarely, whereas some public TCRs were present in many individuals. Specific HLA alleles were associated with 15,000 to 20,000 TCR beta sequences at a false discovery rate of 0.05 in a later analysis. Linkage disequilibrium might explain the correlated functional status among segregating V segments, but an unknown experimental factor could not be excluded. A later genetic analysis reported fewer N-insertions in productive TCRs among donors in an Asian-associated ancestry cluster than the roughly 650-donor mean. The study gave a list of 150 to 200 TCR beta chains associated with cytomegalovirus. A further reported finding was that TCR beta sequences accurately predicted the HLA-A and HLA-B alleles for most subjects in the first cohort. Assigning TCR associations to individual alleles was difficult when HLA alleles, especially DR and DQ, strongly co-occurred. A later genetic analysis associated a missense DCLRE1C variant with V-gene and J-gene trimming of TCR beta chains, and an independent cohort replicated the association.

For this clone: The specificity of this receptor is unknown.

Trimming takes 4 bases off V and 2 bases off J; junction bases not matched to a gene: 12. As encoded in the germline V gene, CDR1 is SGHRS while CDR2 is YFSETQ. The CDR3 goes from the cysteine to the phenylalanine over 18 residues. Only the CDR3 DNA stays, 54 bases, in frame from base 1. The library was made by the immunoSEQ multiplex PCR assay. For the multiplex PCR, a mixture combining 60 forward primers for TCR Vbeta segments and 13 reverse primers for TCR Jbeta segments was used. Amplification of the CDR3 region of rearranged TCR beta genes was performed with a multiplex PCR assay on genomic DNA. Amplified TCR beta libraries were sequenced as 87-base-pair reads on the Illumina HiSeq System. The published analysis was carried out like this. A later analysis tallied roughly 80 million unique TCR beta chains across the 600 to 700 repertoires, and about 10 million of those chains were shared by two or more donors. A nearest-neighbor algorithm error-corrected the raw reads and collapsed the reads into unique sequences, merging closely related sequences to remove PCR and sequencing errors. To assign V, D and J gene segments, CDR3 sequences were aligned to IMGT reference sequences. For a sequence to be retained, a match of at least six nucleotides was required to both a V gene segment and a J gene segment. A rearrangement counted as productive if the CDR3 had no stop codons and remained in frame with V and J, and every other rearrangement counted as non-productive. Following IMGT convention, CDR3 was defined as the stretch from the second conserved V-encoded cysteine to the conserved J-encoded phenylalanine. In an earlier analysis of more than 550 of the donors, sequences lacking an unambiguous match to a single V gene segment were excluded. An earlier analysis of a few hundred of the donors called V segments functional above 56.7% productive rearrangements and segregating when the between-donor standard deviation exceeded 5%. To diagnose cytomegalovirus status from the catalog of TCR beta chain sequences, a statistical classification framework was built. V and J gene assignment, in a later analysis, came from comparing TCR nucleotide sequences with IMGT/GENE-DB human TR gene sequences. In a later analysis, CDR3 sequences and most-parsimonious VDJ recombination scenarios were assigned using the TCRdist pipeline. In a later analysis, every TCR beta chain was defined by the combination of its CDR3 amino acid sequence and its V-gene family, and reads without a unique V-gene family were dropped. A later analysis removed 550 to 650 highly shared, low-generation-probability nucleotide sequences to deal with suspected cross-contamination and a sequencing artifact. A later analysis calculated a clonal expansion index for each public chain from normalized within-repertoire ranks of inferred template counts. In a later analysis, generation probabilities were computed using a VDJ recombination model fitted to out-of-frame rearrangements, and the results were checked against IGoR. In a later analysis, TCR-TCR, TCR-HLA and TCR-CMV co-occurrence was scored with hypergeometric tests, and a repertoire-size bias correction was applied to TCR pairs. In a later analysis, false discovery rates were estimated by permuting HLA or CMV assignments 20 times. A later analysis grouped co-occurring TCRs with DBSCAN, adding TCRdist sequence similarity when clustering within HLA-allele-positive subsets. Co-occurrence clustering excluded repertoires with fewer than 30,000 or more than 120,000 public chains, plus five with anomalous nucleotide sharing. Held by TCRdb, this immuneACCESS table contains in-frame sequences only and omits some clones. Under half of the omission traces to an unresolved V gene where checked; the cause of the rest is unknown. The DNA gave D and trimming, while V, J and clone size come from that table. The sample's own table lists fewer than 60,000 clones. 6% to 7% of the sample is taken by the ten largest.

The specimen sequenced was PBMCs. The source of this sequence is a woman aged 40 to 50 in good health and CMV-seronegative. This receptor chain uses TRBV5-1 and TRBJ2-1, with 10 central nucleotides matching TRBD2. The DNA sequence is TGCGCCAGCAGCATGATTCGATTGAGCGGGGGGGCCTACAATGAGCAGTTCTTC. Its amino acids are CASSMIRLSGGAYNEQFF.